The next 18 T cell receptor beta chains were all read from a single sample in a study of T cell repertoires in cytomegalovirus infection. TCRdb fed the reads into MiXCR, producing one record per CDR3 protein. The sample has 85,000 to 120,000 distinct CDR3 sequences, 16% seen once. The sample comprised PBMCs. Receptor source: a human donor in good health (CMV status not recorded). Some clones in this sample may be carry-over from other donors' samples.

This clonotype has ten or more counts. A junction end diverges from the germline sequence, so it may reflect a read error. The gene calls are TRBV7-3 and TRBJ2-1; 7 nucleotides match TRBD1. Germline V gives CDR1 SGHTA, CDR2 FQGTGA. CDR3 length equals 16 residues. CDR3 nucleotide sequence: TGTGCCAGCAGCATAACAGGGGCCGGGGTTTACAATGAGCAGTTCTTC. Translation: CASSITGAGVYNEQFF.

This clonotype was recorded at least ten times. V and J are TRBV7-2 and TRBJ2-3; D remains ambiguous. The CDR3 extends over 13 amino acids. Looked up from germline, CDR1 is SGHTA and CDR2 is FQGNSA. V was trimmed by 3 bases and J by 4 bases, leaving 8 bases between them. CDR3 protein: CASSLLGSDTQYF. The CDR3 bases are TGTGCCAGCAGCTTGTTGGGGTCAGATACGCAGTATTTT.

This clonotype was found a few times. V and J are TRBV27 and TRBJ2-7; D unclear. Trimming took off 2 bases at V and 5 bases at J, with 10 bases between the two ends. The germline gives CDR1 MNHEY, CDR2 SMNVEV (reference sequence). CDR3 length: 13 amino acids. The CDR3 sequence is CASSLNFWDEQYF. The CDR3 nucleotides read TGTGCCAGCAGTTTAAACTTTTGGGACGAGCAGTACTTC.

In this sample, this clonotype turned up a few times. The chain uses TRBV20-1 and TRBJ1-1; D gene uncertain. CDR3 length: 15 amino acids. V lost 1 base, J lost 4 bases, and 16 bases lay in between. CDR1 and CDR2 from the germline V gene are DFQATT and SNEGSKA (reference sequence). This chain's CDR3 is CSARGAQEGTTEAFF. CDR3 bases: TGCAGTGCTAGAGGGGCCCAGGAGGGAACCACTGAAGCTTTCTTT.

This clonotype appeared many times. The chain combines TRBV7-2 with TRBJ1-5; 7 positions agree with TRBD1. In germline, CDR1 is SGHTA, CDR2 FQGNSA. The V and J ends lost 5 bases and 7 bases, in that order; junction bases with no gene match: 11. The CDR3 is 15 residues long. This CDR3 is CASSPRQGLEQPQHF. CDR3 DNA sequence: TGTGCCAGCAGCCCACGACAGGGCCTGGAGCAGCCCCAGCATTTT.

With respect to this clonotype: A read error is possible here, since a much larger clone lies one base away. This sequence joins TRBV7-2 and TRBJ2-7, with D uncertain. From germline, CDR1 is SGHTA and CDR2 FQGNSA. This CDR3 spans 14 amino acids. CDR3 region: CASSLSPAPYVQYF. The CDR3 bases are TGTGCCAGCAGCTTGTCACCGGCCCCCTACGTGCAGTACTTC.

Written as DNA, the CDR3 is TGTGCCAGCAGCACACCCGCGGGGCCCGTACCCTACGAGCAGTACTTC. This gives the protein CASSTPAGPVPYEQYF. The V and J genes are TRBV5-4 and TRBJ2-7; possible D gene TRBD2, 6 bases. The V and J ends lost 4 bases and 2 bases respectively, with 19 bases between them. Germline V gene data show CDR1 as SGHNT and CDR2 as YYREEE (reference sequence). This CDR3 is built from 16 residues.

V and J are TRBV7-9 and TRBJ2-7; no reliable D call. Between the trimmed V and J ends, which lost 4 bases and 5 bases, there was a span of 12 bases. CDR3 length: 13 amino acids. CDR1 is SEHNR, CDR2 FQNEAQ, per germline (reference sequence). CDR3 in amino acids: CASSSPKKNEQYF. Here the CDR3 DNA reads TGTGCCAGCAGCTCACCGAAAAAGAACGAGCAGTACTTC.

There are many counts of this clonotype. The V call is TRBV7-9, the J call TRBJ1-1; unclear D gene. The germline gives CDR1 SEHNR, CDR2 FQNEAQ (reference sequence). CDR3 length: 13 amino acids. V shed 1 base and J shed 6 bases, with 9 bases lying between them. The CDR3 here is CASSLVGGAEAFF. The CDR3 DNA reads TGTGCCAGCAGCTTAGTGGGAGGCGCTGAAGCTTTCTTT.

This clonotype has a count of ten or more. The chain has TRBV4-3 and TRBJ2-1; D is uncertain. There are 15 residues in the CDR3. Germline assignment: CDR1 LGHNA and CDR2 YSLEER. Trimming took off 1 base at V and 5 bases at J, with 12 bases between the two ends. CDR3 DNA: TGCGCCAGCAGCCAAGGGGCTGGCCCTAACAATGAGCAGTTCTTC. It translates to CASSQGAGPNNEQFF.

This clonotype was seen repeatedly, ten times or more. The rearrangement links TRBV20-1 to TRBJ1-2; D is uncertain. This CDR3 region has 13 residues. Trimming shortened V by 1 base and J by 2 bases, and 8 bases separated the two germline ends. Germline V CDR1 and CDR2: DFQATT, SNEGSKA (reference sequence). The CDR3 DNA sequence: TGCAGTGCTAGAGGCGTGGAAAACTATGGCTACACCTTC. This sequence encodes CSARGVENYGYTF.

This clonotype was detected a few times. V gene TRBV20-1 combines with J gene TRBJ2-5; 7 nucleotides agree with TRBD1. CDR1 DFQATT and CDR2 SNEGSKA come from the germline V gene (reference sequence). Unmatched junction bases numbered 8, after V lost 5 bases and J lost 5 bases. This CDR3 has 13 amino acids. CDR3 DNA: TGCAGTGCTGAAAGAACAGGGGAGGAGACCCAGTACTTC. This translates into CSAERTGEETQYF.

A note on this clonotype: It may be a read error: a sequence one base away is much more abundant. The V gene is TRBV19, the J gene TRBJ2-2; no clear D. Germline CDR1 LNHDA, CDR2 SQIVND (reference sequence). This CDR3 is built from 14 residues. The germline V and J ends were trimmed by 3 bases and 3 bases, with 8 bases remaining between them. The CDR3 region is CASSMRHDTGELFF. In DNA form, the CDR3 reads TGTGCCAGTAGTATGAGGCACGACACCGGGGAGCTGTTTTTT.

The chain employs TRBV11-2 and TRBJ2-7, with TRBD1 identical over 7 bases. There are 14 residues in the CDR3. Germline trimming cut 4 bases from V and 0 bases from J; bases unmatched to any gene: 3. Germline lookup yields CDR1 SGHAT and CDR2 FQNNGV. CDR3 loop: CASSWDSSSYEQYF. Here the CDR3 DNA reads TGTGCCAGCAGCTGGGACAGCAGCTCCTACGAGCAGTACTTC.

The table lists this clonotype with many counts. V gene TRBV7-8 combines with J gene TRBJ2-2, with TRBD2 as a possible D gene (6 bases). CDR1 SGHVS and CDR2 FQNEAQ come from the germline V gene. Trimming stripped 1 base from V and 4 bases from J, with 10 bases between. The CDR3 totals 15 residues. DNA of the CDR3: TGTGCCAGCAGCTTAGTTCGGGGGAGCACCGGGGAGCTGTTTTTT. Its translation: CASSLVRGSTGELFF.

Concerning this clonotype: A much larger clonotype is one base distant, so this may be a read error. V usage is TRBV7-8 and J usage is TRBJ2-1, with D possibly being TRBD2 (6 bases). This CDR3 has 15 residues. From germline, CDR1 is SGHVS and CDR2 FQNEAQ. The CDR3 DNA is TGTGCCAGCAGCTTATTTGCGGGGCAGGATAATGAGCATTTCTTC. Translating it yields CASSLFAGQDNEHFF.

V gene TRBV10-3 combines with J gene TRBJ2-1; D is uncertain. The germline CDR1 and CDR2 sequences are ENHRY and SYGVKD. V was pared by 7 bases and J by 10 bases, with 11 bases between. There are 11 residues in the CDR3. The CDR3, as DNA: TGTGCCATCAAGCAGCAGGAGGAGCAGTTCTTC. Its translation is CAIKQQEEQFF.

This clonotype occurred many times. CDR3 loop: CASSPTAGAERYF. As DNA, the CDR3 is TGCGCCAGCAGCCCCACCGCCGGGGCAGAGCGATACTTC. The genes are TRBV4-3 and TRBJ2-7; either TRBD1 or TRBD2 may supply D (5 bases each). V was pared by 4 bases and J by 13 bases, with 20 bases between. The CDR3 contains 13 residues. Germline CDR1 LGHNA, CDR2 YSLEER.